This T cell receptor (beta chain) was sequenced for a study of human T cells and chemical hapten exposure. Study context: Patch testing placed 0.01% DPC on the upper back, with readings at 6 days. The study, taken as a whole, reports: Versus controls, expanded TCRs had significantly more large CDR3 similarity clusters.

One entry per CDR3 protein, called by TCRdb with MiXCR from the RACE reads. The sample carries some 400,000 distinct CDR3 sequences, around 4.8% recorded once. The sample's time point: patch test 1, 2 weeks after DPC sensitization. Documented treatment: therapeutic diphenylcyclopropenone sensitization with weekly scalp DPC. This clonotype was recorded many times. Antigen unknown. This clonotype was sampled from a woman in her forties or fifties with alopecia areata. Some clones in this sample may be carry-over from other donors' samples. The sequencing here drew on whole blood, taken in connection with sensitization to the hapten diphenylcyclopropenone (DPC).

CDR3 amino acids: CASSHGPDRVKSEAFF. The CDR3 coding sequence is TGTGCCAGCAGTCACGGTCCGGACAGGGTAAAATCTGAAGCTTTCTTT. This rearrangement joins TRBV6-6 to TRBJ1-1; TRBD1 aligns across 8 bases. Per germline, CDR1 MNHNY and CDR2 SVGAGI (reference sequence). Trimming at V came to 5 bases and at J to 6 bases, leaving 14 bases not matched to a gene. The CDR3 has 16 residues.